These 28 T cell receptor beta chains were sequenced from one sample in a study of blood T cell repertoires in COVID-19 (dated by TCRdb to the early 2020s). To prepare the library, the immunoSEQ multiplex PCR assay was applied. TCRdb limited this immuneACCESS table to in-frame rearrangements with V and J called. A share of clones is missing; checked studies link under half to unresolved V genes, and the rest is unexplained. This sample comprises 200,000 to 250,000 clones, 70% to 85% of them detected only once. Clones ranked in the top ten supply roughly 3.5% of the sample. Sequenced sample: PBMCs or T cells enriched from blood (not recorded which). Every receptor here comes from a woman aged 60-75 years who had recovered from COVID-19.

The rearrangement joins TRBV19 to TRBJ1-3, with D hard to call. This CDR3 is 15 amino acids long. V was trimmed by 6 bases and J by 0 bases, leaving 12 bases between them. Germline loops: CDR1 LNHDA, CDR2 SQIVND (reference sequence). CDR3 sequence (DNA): TGTGCCAGTAGGGAGGCAGCCATCTCTGGAAACACCATATATTTT. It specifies CASREAAISGNTIYF.

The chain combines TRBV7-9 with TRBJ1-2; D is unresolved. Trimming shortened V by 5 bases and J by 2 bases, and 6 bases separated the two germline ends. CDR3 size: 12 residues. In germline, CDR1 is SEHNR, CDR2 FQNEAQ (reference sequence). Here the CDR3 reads CASSGSNYGYTF. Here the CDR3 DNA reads TGTGCCAGCAGCGGCTCCAACTATGGCTACACCTTC.

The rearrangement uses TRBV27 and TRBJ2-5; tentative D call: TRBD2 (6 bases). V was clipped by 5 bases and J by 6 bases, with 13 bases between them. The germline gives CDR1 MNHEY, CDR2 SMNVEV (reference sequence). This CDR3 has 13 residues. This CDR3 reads CASSPGVGQTQYF. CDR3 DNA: TGTGCCAGCAGTCCGGGGGTTGGACAGACCCAGTACTTC.

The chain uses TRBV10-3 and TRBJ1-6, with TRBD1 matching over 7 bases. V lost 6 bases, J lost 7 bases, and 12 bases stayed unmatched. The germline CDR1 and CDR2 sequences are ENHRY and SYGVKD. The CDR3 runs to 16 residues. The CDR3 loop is CAISSGTDSRNSPLHF. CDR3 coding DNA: TGTGCCATCAGCTCCGGGACAGATTCTAGGAATTCACCCCTCCACTTT.

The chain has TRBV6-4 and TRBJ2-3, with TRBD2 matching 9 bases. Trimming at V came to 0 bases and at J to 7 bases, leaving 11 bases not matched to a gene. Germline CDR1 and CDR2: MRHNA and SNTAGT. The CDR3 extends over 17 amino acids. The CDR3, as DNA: TGTGCCAGCAGTGACTCATCTACTGCGGGGGGGCTAAATACGCAGTATTTT. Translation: CASSDSSTAGGLNTQYF.

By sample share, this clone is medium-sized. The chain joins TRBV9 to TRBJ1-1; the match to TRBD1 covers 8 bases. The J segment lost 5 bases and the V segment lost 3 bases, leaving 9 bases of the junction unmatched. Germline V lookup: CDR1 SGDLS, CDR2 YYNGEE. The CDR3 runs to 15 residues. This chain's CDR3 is CASSEEQGAGTEAFF. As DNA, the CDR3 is TGTGCCAGCAGCGAGGAGCAGGGGGCAGGGACTGAAGCTTTCTTT.

CDR3 in amino acids: CASSTGSSYNSPLHF. CDR3 sequence (DNA): TGTGCCAGCAGTACAGGGAGCTCCTATAATTCACCCCTCCACTTT. The chain combines TRBV2 with TRBJ1-6; a possible D gene is TRBD1 (6 bases). The CDR3 is 15 amino acids. The germline V gene encodes CDR1 SNHLY and CDR2 FYNNEI. The V end was cut by 5 bases, the J end by 0 bases, with 8 bases between.

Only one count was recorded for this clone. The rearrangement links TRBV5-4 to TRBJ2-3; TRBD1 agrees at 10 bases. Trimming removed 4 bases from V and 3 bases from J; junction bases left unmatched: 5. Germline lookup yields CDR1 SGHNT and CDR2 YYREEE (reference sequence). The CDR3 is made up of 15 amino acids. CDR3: CASSVRDRGTDTQYF. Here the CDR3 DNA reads TGTGCCAGCAGCGTCCGGGACAGGGGTACAGATACGCAGTATTTT.

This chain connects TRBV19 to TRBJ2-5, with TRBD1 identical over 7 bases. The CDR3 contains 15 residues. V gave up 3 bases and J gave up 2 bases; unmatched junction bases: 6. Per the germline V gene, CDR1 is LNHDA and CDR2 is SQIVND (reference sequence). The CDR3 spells CASSILQGPQETQYF. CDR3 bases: TGTGCCAGTAGTATCCTACAGGGGCCACAAGAGACCCAGTACTTC.

The CDR3 bases are TGTGCCAGCAGTCACACAGATACGCAGTATTTT. Translating gives CASSHTDTQYF. The V and J genes are TRBV6-2 or TRBV6-3 and TRBJ2-3, with no clear D. V gave up 5 bases and J gave up 2 bases, with 2 bases separating them. The CDR3 totals 11 residues. Germline values: CDR1 MNHEY, CDR2 SVGEGT.

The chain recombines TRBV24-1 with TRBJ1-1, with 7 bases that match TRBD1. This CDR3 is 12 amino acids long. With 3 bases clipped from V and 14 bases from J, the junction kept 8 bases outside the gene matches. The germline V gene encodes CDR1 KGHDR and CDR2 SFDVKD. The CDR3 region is CATSDQGQNQFF. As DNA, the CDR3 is TGTGCCACCAGTGATCAGGGACAGAACCAATTCTTT.

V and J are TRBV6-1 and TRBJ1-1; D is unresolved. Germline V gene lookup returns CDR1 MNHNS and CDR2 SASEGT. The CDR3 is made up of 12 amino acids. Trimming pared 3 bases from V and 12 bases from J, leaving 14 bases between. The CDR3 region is CASSDGPPHPFF. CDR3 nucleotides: TGTGCCAGCAGTGATGGCCCACCCCATCCTTTCTTT.

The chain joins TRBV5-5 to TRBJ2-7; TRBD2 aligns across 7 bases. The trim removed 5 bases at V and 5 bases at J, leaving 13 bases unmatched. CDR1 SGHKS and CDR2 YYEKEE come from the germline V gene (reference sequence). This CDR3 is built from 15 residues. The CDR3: CASSLLGSRGDEQYF. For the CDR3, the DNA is TGTGCCAGCAGTTTGTTGGGATCTCGGGGGGACGAGCAGTACTTC.

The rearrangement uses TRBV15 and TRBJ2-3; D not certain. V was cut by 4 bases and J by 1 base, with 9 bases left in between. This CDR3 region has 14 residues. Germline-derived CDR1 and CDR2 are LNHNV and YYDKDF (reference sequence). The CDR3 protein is CATSTTVGTDTQYF. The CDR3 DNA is TGTGCCACCAGCACTACAGTGGGCACAGATACGCAGTATTTT.

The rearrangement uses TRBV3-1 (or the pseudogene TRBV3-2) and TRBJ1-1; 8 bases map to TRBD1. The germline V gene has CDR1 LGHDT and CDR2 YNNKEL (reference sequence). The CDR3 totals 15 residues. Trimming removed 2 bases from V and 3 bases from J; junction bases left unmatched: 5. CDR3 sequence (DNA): TGTGCCAGCAGCCAATTACAGGGGGTACACACTGAAGCTTTCTTT. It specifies CASSQLQGVHTEAFF.

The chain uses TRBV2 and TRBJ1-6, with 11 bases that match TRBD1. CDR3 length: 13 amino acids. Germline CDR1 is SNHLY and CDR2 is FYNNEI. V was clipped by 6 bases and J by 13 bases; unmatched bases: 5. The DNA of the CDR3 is TGTGCCAGCAGCCGGGACAGGGGGTTCCCCCTCCACTTT. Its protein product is CASSRDRGFPLHF. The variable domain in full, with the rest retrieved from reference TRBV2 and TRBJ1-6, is EPEVTQTPSHQVTQMGQEVILRCVPISNHLYFYWYRQILGQKVEFLVSFYNNEISEKSEIFDDQFSVERPDGSNFTLKIRSTKLEDSAMYFCASSRDRGFPLHFGNGTRLTVT.

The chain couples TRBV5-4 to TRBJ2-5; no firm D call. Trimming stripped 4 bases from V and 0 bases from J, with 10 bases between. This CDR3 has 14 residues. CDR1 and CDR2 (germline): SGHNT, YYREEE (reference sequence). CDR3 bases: TGTGCCAGCAGCCCAACAGAGTACCAAGAGACCCAGTACTTC. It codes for CASSPTEYQETQYF.

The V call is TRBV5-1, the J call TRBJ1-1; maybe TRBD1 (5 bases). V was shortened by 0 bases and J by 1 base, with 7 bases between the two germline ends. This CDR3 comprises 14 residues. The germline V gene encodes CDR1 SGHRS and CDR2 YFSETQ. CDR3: CASSLAGENTEAFF. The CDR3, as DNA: TGCGCCAGCAGCTTGGCGGGGGAGAACACTGAAGCTTTCTTT.

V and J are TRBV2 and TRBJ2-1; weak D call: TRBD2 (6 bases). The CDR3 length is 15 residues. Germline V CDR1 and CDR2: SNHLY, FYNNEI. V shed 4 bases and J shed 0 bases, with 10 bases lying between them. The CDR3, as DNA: TGTGCCAGCAGTGTGGAGGGGAGCTCCTACAATGAGCAGTTCTTC. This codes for CASSVEGSSYNEQFF.

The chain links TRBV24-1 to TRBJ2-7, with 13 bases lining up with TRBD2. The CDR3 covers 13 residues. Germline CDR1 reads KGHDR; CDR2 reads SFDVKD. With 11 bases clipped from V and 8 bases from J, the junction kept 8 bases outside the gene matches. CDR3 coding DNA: TGTGCCAAACTAGCGGGAGGGCCAACAAAGCAGTACTTC. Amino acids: CAKLAGGPTKQYF.

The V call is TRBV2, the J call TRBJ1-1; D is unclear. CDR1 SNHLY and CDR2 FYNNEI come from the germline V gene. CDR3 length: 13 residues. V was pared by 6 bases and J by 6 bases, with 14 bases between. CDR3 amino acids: CASRATNWAEAFF. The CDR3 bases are TGTGCCAGCAGAGCCACTAATTGGGCTGAAGCTTTCTTT.

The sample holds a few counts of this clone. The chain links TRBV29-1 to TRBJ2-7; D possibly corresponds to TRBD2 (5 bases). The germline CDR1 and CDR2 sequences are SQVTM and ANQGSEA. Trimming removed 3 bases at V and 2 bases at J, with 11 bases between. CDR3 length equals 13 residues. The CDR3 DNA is TGCAGCGTTGAGGGGTCGGAGGCCTACGAGCAGTACTTC. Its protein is CSVEGSEAYEQYF.

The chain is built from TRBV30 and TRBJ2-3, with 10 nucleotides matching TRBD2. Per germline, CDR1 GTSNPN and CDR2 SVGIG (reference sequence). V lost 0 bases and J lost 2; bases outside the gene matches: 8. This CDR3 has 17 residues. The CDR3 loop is CAWSVPRLAGPTDTQYF. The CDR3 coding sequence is TGTGCCTGGAGTGTACCGCGACTAGCGGGTCCCACAGATACGCAGTATTTT.

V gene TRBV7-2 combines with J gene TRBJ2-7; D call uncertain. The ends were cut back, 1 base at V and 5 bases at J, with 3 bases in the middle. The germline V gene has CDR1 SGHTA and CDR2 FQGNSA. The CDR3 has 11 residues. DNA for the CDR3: TGTGCCAGCAGCTTAGTAGACGAGCAGTACTTC. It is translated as CASSLVDEQYF.

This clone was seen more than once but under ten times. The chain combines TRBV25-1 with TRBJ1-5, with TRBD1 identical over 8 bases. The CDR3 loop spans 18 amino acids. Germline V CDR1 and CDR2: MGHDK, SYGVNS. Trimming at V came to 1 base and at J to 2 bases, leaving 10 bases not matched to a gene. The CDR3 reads CASSESSTLTGGNQPQHF. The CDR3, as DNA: TGTGCCAGCAGTGAATCCTCCACACTGACAGGGGGCAATCAGCCCCAGCATTTT. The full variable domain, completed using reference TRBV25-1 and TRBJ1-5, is EADIYQTPRYLVIGTGKKITLECSQTMGHDKMYWYQQDPGMELHLIHYSYGVNSTEKGDLSSESTVSRIRTEHFPLTLESARPSHTSQYLCASSESSTLTGGNQPQHFGDGTRLSIL.

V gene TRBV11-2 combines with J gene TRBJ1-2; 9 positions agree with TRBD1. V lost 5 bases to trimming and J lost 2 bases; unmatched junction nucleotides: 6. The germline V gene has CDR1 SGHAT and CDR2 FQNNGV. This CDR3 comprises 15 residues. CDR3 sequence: CASSTNRGRNYGYTF. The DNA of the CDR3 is TGTGCCAGCAGCACGAACAGGGGGCGCAACTATGGCTACACCTTC.

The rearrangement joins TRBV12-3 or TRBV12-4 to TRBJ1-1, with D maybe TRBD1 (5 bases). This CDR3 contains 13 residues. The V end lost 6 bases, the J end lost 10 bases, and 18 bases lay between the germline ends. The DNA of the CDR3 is TGTGCCAGCAGACGGGGGGAGGTCGGCTTAGCTTTCTTT. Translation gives CASRRGEVGLAFF.

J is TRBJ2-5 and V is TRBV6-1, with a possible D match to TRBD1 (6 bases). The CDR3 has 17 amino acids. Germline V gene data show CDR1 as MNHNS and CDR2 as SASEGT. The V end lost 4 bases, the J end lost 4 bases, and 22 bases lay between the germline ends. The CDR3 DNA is TGTGCCAGCAGTGGAGCAGGGGAAAGGTTAAGAAGAGAGACCCAGTACTTC. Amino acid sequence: CASSGAGERLRRETQYF.